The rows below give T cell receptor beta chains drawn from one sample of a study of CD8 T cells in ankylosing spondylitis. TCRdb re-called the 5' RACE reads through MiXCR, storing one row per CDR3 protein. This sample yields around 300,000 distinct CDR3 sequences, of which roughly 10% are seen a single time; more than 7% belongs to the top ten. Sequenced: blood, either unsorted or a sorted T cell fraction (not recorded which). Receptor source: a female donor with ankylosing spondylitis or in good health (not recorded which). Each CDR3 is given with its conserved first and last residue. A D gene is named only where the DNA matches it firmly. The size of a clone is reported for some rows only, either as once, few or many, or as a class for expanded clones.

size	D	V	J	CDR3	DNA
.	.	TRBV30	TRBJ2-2	CAWSRSRVNGELFF	TGTGCCTGGAGTAGGTCCCGGGTGAACGGGGAGCTGTTTTTT
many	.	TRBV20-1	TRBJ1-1	CSAYGSGREAFF	TGCAGTGCTTACGGTTCAGGTCGTGAAGCTTTCTTT
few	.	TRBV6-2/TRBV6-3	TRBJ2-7	CASSYGAGRYEQYF	TGTGCCAGCAGTTACGGGGCAGGGCGGTACGAGCAGTACTTC
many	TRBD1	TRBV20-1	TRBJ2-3	CSARRDSSTDTQYF	TGCAGTGCTAGAAGGGACAGTAGCACAGATACGCAGTATTTT
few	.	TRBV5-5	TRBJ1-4	CASSSHGTLLGEKLFF	TGTGCCAGCAGCTCCCACGGGACCCTATTGGGTGAAAAACTGTTTTTT
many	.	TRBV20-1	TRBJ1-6	CSARDVGRSPLHF	TGCAGTGCTAGAGATGTAGGAAGGTCACCCCTCCACTTT
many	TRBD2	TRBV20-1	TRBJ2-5	CSAGRGSETQYF	TGCAGTGCTGGGCGCGGGAGCGAGACCCAGTACTTC
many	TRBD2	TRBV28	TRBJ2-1	CASGHRGGSYNEQFF	TGTGCCAGCGGGCATCGGGGGGGTTCCTACAATGAGCAGTTCTTC
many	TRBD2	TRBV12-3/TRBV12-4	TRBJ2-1	CASSPGTSGAYNEQFF	TGTGCCAGCAGTCCGGGGACTAGCGGGGCATACAATGAGCAGTTCTTC
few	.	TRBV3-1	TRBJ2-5	CASSQGAGPVQETQYF	TGTGCCAGCAGCCAAGGGGCGGGACCAGTCCAAGAGACCCAGTACTTC
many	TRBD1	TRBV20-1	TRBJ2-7	CSATGTGGYEQYF	TGCAGTGCTACCGGGACAGGGGGATACGAGCAGTACTTC
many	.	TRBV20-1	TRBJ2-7	CSATSDRPYEQYF	TGCAGTGCTACCTCCGACAGGCCCTACGAGCAGTACTTC
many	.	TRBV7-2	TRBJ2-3	CASSLARGEKQYF	TGTGCCAGCAGCTTAGCGAGGGGAGAAAAGCAGTATTTT
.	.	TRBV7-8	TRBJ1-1	CASSQVGSNTEAFF	TGTGCCAGCAGCCAAGTCGGGTCGAACACTGAAGCTTTCTTT
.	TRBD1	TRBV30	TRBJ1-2	CAWTTGQGSYGYTF	TGTGCCTGGACCACCGGACAGGGCAGTTATGGCTACACCTTC
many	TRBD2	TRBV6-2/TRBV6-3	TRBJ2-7	CASSYTSGINEQYF	TGTGCCAGCAGTTACACTAGCGGGATTAACGAGCAGTACTTC
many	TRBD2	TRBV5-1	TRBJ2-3	CASSLGWRGSTDTQYF	TGCGCCAGCAGCTTAGGTTGGCGGGGGAGCACAGATACGCAGTATTTT
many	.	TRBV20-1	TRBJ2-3	CSAETQSTDTQYF	TGCAGTGCGGAAACCCAAAGCACAGATACGCAGTATTTT
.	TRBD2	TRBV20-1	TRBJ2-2	CSAASGTSFTGELFF	TGCAGTGCTGCCTCCGGGACTAGCTTCACCGGGGAGCTGTTTTTT
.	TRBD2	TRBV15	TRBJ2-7	CATSRDRTSGRHEQYF	TGTGCCACCAGCAGAGATAGGACTAGCGGGAGACACGAGCAGTACTTC
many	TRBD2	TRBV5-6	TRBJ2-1	CASSLVIGGGSYNEQFF	TGTGCCAGCAGCTTGGTTATCGGGGGGGGCTCCTACAATGAGCAGTTCTTC
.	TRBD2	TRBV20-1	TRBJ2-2	CSAKGMAGEVRTGELFF	TGCAGTGCTAAAGGAATGGCGGGAGAAGTGCGGACCGGGGAGCTGTTTTTT
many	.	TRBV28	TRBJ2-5	CASSPPLGTQYF	TGTGCCAGCAGTCCCCCGCTAGGGACCCAGTACTTC
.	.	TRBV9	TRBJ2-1	CASSVAPGGPKSEQFF	TGTGCCAGCAGCGTAGCGCCTGGGGGGCCAAAGTCCGAGCAGTTCTTC
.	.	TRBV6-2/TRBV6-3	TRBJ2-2	CASSYGAGASTGELFF	TGTGCCAGCAGTTACGGAGCCGGGGCTAGCACCGGGGAGCTGTTTTTT
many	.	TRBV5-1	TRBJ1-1	CASLRDLNTEAFF	TGCGCCAGTCTCAGGGACCTGAACACTGAAGCTTTCTTT
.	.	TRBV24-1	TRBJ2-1	CATSDSGWEQFF	TGTGCCACCAGTGACTCAGGGTGGGAGCAGTTCTTC
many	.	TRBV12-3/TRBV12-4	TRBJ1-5	CASSSRLDNQPQHF	TGTGCCAGCAGTTCCCGACTAGACAATCAGCCCCAGCATTTT
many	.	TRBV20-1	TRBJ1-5	CSAREGGNQPQHF	TGCAGTGCTAGAGAGGGGGGCAATCAGCCCCAGCATTTT
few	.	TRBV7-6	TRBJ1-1	CASSPDGSMNTEAFF	TGTGCCAGCAGCCCGGACGGATCCATGAACACTGAAGCTTTCTTT
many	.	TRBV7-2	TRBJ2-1	CASSALLGYDNEQFF	TGTGCCAGCAGCGCACTTCTGGGATACGACAATGAGCAGTTCTTC
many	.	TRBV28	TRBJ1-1	CASSSRDPSGLGTEAFF	TGTGCCAGCAGTTCCCGAGACCCCTCAGGGTTGGGCACTGAAGCTTTCTTT
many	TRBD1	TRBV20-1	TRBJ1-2	CSASHNRGSGYTF	TGCAGTGCTAGTCATAACAGGGGCAGCGGCTACACCTTC
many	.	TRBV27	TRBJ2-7	CASSLSIGGGGSEQYF	TGTGCCAGCAGTTTATCGATCGGAGGGGGGGGATCCGAGCAGTACTTC
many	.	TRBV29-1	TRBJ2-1	CSIPYGGSSHNEQFF	TGCAGCATCCCCTATGGGGGTTCGTCACACAATGAGCAGTTCTTC
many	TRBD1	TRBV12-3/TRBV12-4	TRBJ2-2	CASCVGTGANTGELFF	TGTGCCAGCTGCGTCGGGACAGGGGCAAACACCGGGGAGCTGTTTTTT
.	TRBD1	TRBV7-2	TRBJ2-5	CASSLEGASETQYF	TGTGCCAGCAGCTTAGAGGGGGCGAGTGAGACCCAGTACTTC
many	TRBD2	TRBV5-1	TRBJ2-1	CASSLAGTSYDEQFF	TGCGCCAGCAGCTTGGCCGGGACTAGCTATGATGAGCAGTTCTTC
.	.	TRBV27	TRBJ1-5	CASRLLAGVSNQPQHF	TGTGCCAGCCGACTTCTGGCAGGGGTTAGCAATCAGCCCCAGCATTTT
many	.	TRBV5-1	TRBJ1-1	CASSLRGVNTEAFF	TGCGCCAGCAGCTTGAGGGGGGTGAACACTGAAGCTTTCTTT
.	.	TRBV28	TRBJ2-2	CASSFPYGGASDTGELFF	TGTGCCAGCAGTTTCCCCTACGGAGGCGCATCGGACACCGGGGAGCTGTTTTTT